This entry concerns a single T cell receptor (beta chain). As yet, its antigen is unknown. The CDR3 has 16 amino acids. V gave up 1 base and J gave up 3 bases, with 16 bases separating them. The germline V gene has CDR1 SGHTA and CDR2 FQGNSA. 60 Vbeta and 13 Jbeta primers were used in PCR. Here immunoSEQ multiplex PCR was the method, and the copy in TCRdb shows in-frame clones only, minus some. This table holds some 100,000 clones, around 69% found once. This entry is derived from a study of cytomegalovirus exposure and HLA in healthy donors. Regarding the study as a whole: In a later analysis, an Asian-associated ancestry cluster reportedly showed fewer N-insertions than the roughly 650-donor mean. In vitro experiments confirmed that three CMV-associated chains were specific for CMV antigens. In an earlier analysis, in approximately 570 donors, most V segments appeared productive either ~87% or ~30% of the time. Exclusion as indistinguishable affected some V segments, including TRBV6-2 and TRBV6-3.

Sequences were obtained from PBMCs. V is TRBV7-2 and J is TRBJ2-7; weak D call: TRBD1 (6 bases). The receptor's source is a man aged 50-59 years in good health and CMV-seropositive. The CDR3 DNA follows: TGTGCCAGCAGCTTAGGCCCCCAGGGGTCTGTCTACGAGCAGTACTTC. Translating it yields CASSLGPQGSVYEQYF.